The 19 T cell receptor beta chains reported below all come from one sample, sequenced in a study of blood T cells in healthy people across ages. A second 7 to 11 cycle PCR used barcoded and J-beta primers. TCRdb fed the 5' RACE reads into MiXCR, producing one record per CDR3 protein. The sample has just over 800,000 distinct CDR3 sequences, about 62% seen once. The material sequenced was blood. The origin of the receptors is a man aged 30 to 45 in good health.

The chain recombines TRBV7-2 with TRBJ2-5; perhaps TRBD2 as D (5 bases). Trimming took 1 base from V and 2 from J, leaving 11 bases between them. The CDR3 runs 15 residues. Germline CDR1 is SGHTA and CDR2 is FQGNSA. This chain's CDR3 is CASSLVGGPQETQYF. The CDR3 coding sequence is TGTGCCAGCAGCTTAGTGGGCGGGCCACAAGAGACCCAGTACTTC. The full variable domain, rest sourced from reference TRBV7-2 and TRBJ2-5, is GAGVSQSPSNKVTEKGKDVELRCDPISGHTALYWYRQSLGQGLEFLIYFQGNSAPDKSGLPSDRFSAERTGGSVSTLTIQRTQQEDSAVYLCASSLVGGPQETQYFGPGTRLLVL.

The chain is built from TRBV5-1 and TRBJ2-4; tentatively, D is TRBD2 (6 bases). The J call may be in error: the DNA end matches TRBJ2-1 better. Germline V gene lookup returns CDR1 SGHRS and CDR2 YFSETQ. The CDR3 loop spans 16 amino acids. CDR3 nucleotides: TGCGCCAGCAGCTGGCCATTCCAGGCGGGGCCTAATGAGCAGTTCTTC. Translated: CASSWPFQAGPNEQFF.

The chain joins TRBV30 to TRBJ2-3, with no clear D. Germline V gene lookup returns CDR1 GTSNPN and CDR2 SVGIG (reference sequence). The CDR3 is 12 residues long. Trimming left V 4 bases short and J 2 bases short, with 7 bases between. The chain's CDR3 is CAWTPPTDTQYF. The CDR3 region has the DNA TGTGCCTGGACTCCCCCCACAGATACGCAGTATTTT.

The chain uses TRBV7-4 and TRBJ2-4; TRBD2 is a possible D gene (6 bases). The germline CDR1 and CDR2 sequences are SGHVT and SQSDAQ. The CDR3 is 16 residues long. The V end was cut by 5 bases, the J end by 1 base, with 15 bases between. The CDR3 reads CASSRCGVQAKNIQYF. In DNA, the CDR3 is TGTGCCAGCAGCCGCTGCGGGGTGCAGGCCAAAAACATTCAGTACTTC. The full variable domain, rest sourced from reference TRBV7-4 and TRBJ2-4, is GAGVSQSPRYKVAKRGRDVALRCDSISGHVTLYWYRQTLGQGSEVLTYSQSDAQRDKSGRPSGRFSAERPERSVSTLKIQRTEQGDSAVYLCASSRCGVQAKNIQYFGAGTRLSVL.

This clonotype was counted between two and nine times. The CDR3: CASSQGRRLVGDTQYF. The CDR3 region has the DNA TGTGCCAGCAGCCAAGGGAGGAGACTAGTGGGAGATACGCAGTATTTT. The genes are TRBV14 and TRBJ2-3; TRBD2 might be the D (6 bases). Trimming took 1 base from V and 5 from J, leaving 16 bases between them. This CDR3 is built from 16 residues. Germline V lookup: CDR1 SGHDN, CDR2 FVKESK.

This clonotype was seen a handful of times. The chain recombines TRBV27 with TRBJ2-4; TRBD1 is a possible D gene (8 bases). The better agreement between TRBJ2-7 and the DNA end casts doubt on the J call. CDR1 and CDR2 (germline): MNHEY, SMNVEV (reference sequence). The CDR3 sequence is 14 residues long. In DNA, the CDR3 is TGTGCCAGCAGCAGGACAGGGAGGGTCTACGAGCAGTACTTC. It codes for CASSRTGRVYEQYF.

This clonotype has just a few counts. This sequence joins TRBV12-3 or TRBV12-4 and TRBJ2-5; D assignment may be TRBD1 or TRBD2 (5 bases each). V shed 6 bases and J shed 9 bases, with 17 bases lying between them. The CDR3 contains 13 residues. This CDR3 is CASRDGSGRAQYF. The CDR3 DNA sequence: TGTGCCAGCAGAGATGGAAGCGGCAGGGCCCAGTACTTC.

This clonotype was observed a few times. The CDR3 DNA reads as TGTGCCAGCAGTTATCAACAGGGTAGAAGTCAGCCCCAGCATTTT. Its protein product is CASSYQQGRSQPQHF. The chain combines TRBV6-2 or TRBV6-3 with TRBJ1-5, with D possibly TRBD1 on 6 matching bases. The ends were cut back, 3 bases at V and 6 bases at J, with 15 bases in the middle. Per the germline V gene, CDR1 is MNHEY and CDR2 is SVGEGT. The CDR3 is made up of 15 amino acids.

In this sample, this clonotype turned up a few times. V is TRBV5-1 and J is TRBJ2-1; 11 bases fit TRBD2. The germline V gene has CDR1 SGHRS and CDR2 YFSETQ. V gave up 2 bases and J gave up 4 bases; unmatched junction bases: 5. The CDR3 spans 16 residues. The CDR3 protein is CASSFLSGGAYNEQFF. In DNA, the CDR3 is TGCGCCAGCAGCTTCCTTAGCGGGGGGGCTTACAATGAGCAGTTCTTC.

This clonotype has just a few counts. The V call is TRBV29-1, the J call TRBJ1-4; D is ambiguous. The V gene lost 4 bases and the J gene lost 0 bases, with 15 bases spanning the gap. CDR1 SQVTM and CDR2 ANQGSEA come from the germline V gene. The CDR3 runs 16 residues. The CDR3 protein is CSVAGRPTSTNEKLFF. CDR3 in DNA: TGCAGCGTTGCTGGCAGGCCCACCTCAACTAATGAAAAACTGTTTTTT.

This chain joins TRBV27 and TRBJ2-1, with D unclear. The CDR3 has 13 amino acids. CDR1 and CDR2 from the germline V gene are MNHEY and SMNVEV (reference sequence). Trimming took off 8 bases at V and 5 bases at J, with 13 bases between the two ends. CDR3 sequence: CASADLLHNEQFF. DNA for the CDR3: TGTGCCAGCGCCGATTTGCTCCACAATGAGCAGTTCTTC.

The CDR3 DNA reads as TGTGCCAGCACTTTGAGTTCGGTCACCGAGCAGTACTTC. Encoded protein: CASTLSSVTEQYF. The genes are TRBV7-9 and TRBJ2-7, with unresolved D. The CDR3 has 13 residues. Germline V lookup: CDR1 SEHNR, CDR2 FQNEAQ (reference sequence). V was trimmed by 7 bases and J by 6 bases, leaving 16 bases between them. The variable domain in full, completed from reference TRBV7-9 and TRBJ2-7, reads DTGVSQNPRHKITKRGQNVTFRCDPISEHNRLYWYRQTLGQGPEFLTYFQNEAQLEKSRLLSDRFSAERPKGSFSTLEIQRTEQGDSAMYLCASTLSSVTEQYFGPGTRLTVT.

This clonotype was counted many times. This chain links TRBV10-3 with TRBJ1-2, with D unresolved. CDR3 length equals 15 residues. V gave up 0 bases and J gave up 0 bases, with 8 bases separating them. CDR1 and CDR2 (germline): ENHRY, SYGVKD. CDR3 DNA: TGTGCCATCAGTGAGTCGAGATCCACTAACTATGGCTACACCTTC. Translation gives CAISESRSTNYGYTF.

The V call is TRBV7-9, the J call TRBJ2-7, with D maybe TRBD1 (5 bases). Trimming took off 2 bases at V and 5 bases at J, with 16 bases between the two ends. This CDR3 region has 15 residues. CDR1 is SEHNR and CDR2 is FQNEAQ in the germline V gene (reference sequence). CDR3 sequence reads: CASSLYQGGLDEQYF. CDR3 DNA sequence: TGTGCCAGCAGCTTATATCAGGGCGGTTTGGACGAGCAGTACTTC.

This clonotype was detected a few times. DNA for the CDR3: TGCGCCAGCAGCTTGGGGGTTGGCGGGGGGTCCTACGAGCAGTACTTC. Translated: CASSLGVGGGSYEQYF. The rearrangement links TRBV5-1 to TRBJ2-7; TRBD2 matches 8 bases. This CDR3 comprises 16 residues. V lost 0 bases to trimming and J lost 1 base; unmatched junction nucleotides: 6. Germline V lookup: CDR1 SGHRS, CDR2 YFSETQ.

This clonotype was observed a handful of times. The chain employs TRBV20-1 and TRBJ2-3; 8 bases are a match to TRBD2. Germline loops: CDR1 DFQATT, CDR2 SNEGSKA (reference sequence). V lost 2 bases to trimming and J lost 2 bases; unmatched junction nucleotides: 6. This CDR3 contains 15 residues. The CDR3 DNA follows: TGCAGTGCTAGACCCCCGGGGGGGAACACAGATACGCAGTATTTT. Its translation: CSARPPGGNTDTQYF.

The gene calls are TRBV27 and TRBJ2-1; 7 nucleotides line up with TRBD2. CDR1 and CDR2 (germline): MNHEY, SMNVEV (reference sequence). CDR3 size: 14 residues. J lost 6 bases, V lost 6 bases, and 8 bases had no gene match. The CDR3 DNA reads as TGTGCCAGCAGACAAAGCGGGGCCCTCAATGAGCAGTTCTTC. Its translation: CASRQSGALNEQFF.

This clonotype showed up just once. This chain links TRBV12-3 or TRBV12-4 with TRBJ2-1; TRBD2 matches 12 bases. The CDR3 extends over 17 amino acids. Trimming at V came to 6 bases and at J to 9 bases, leaving 15 bases not matched to a gene. This CDR3 reads CASSLRALAGGQGEQFF. In DNA, the CDR3 is TGTGCCAGCAGCCTAAGGGCGCTAGCGGGGGGGCAGGGTGAGCAGTTCTTC.

The rearrangement joins TRBV7-6 to TRBJ2-4; D unresolved. The better agreement between TRBJ2-7 and the DNA end casts doubt on the J call. CDR3 length: 14 amino acids. Germline V gene lookup returns CDR1 SGHVS and CDR2 FNYEAQ. CDR3 DNA: TGTGCCAGCAGCTTAGAAGACGGATACTACGAGCAGTACTTC. It encodes CASSLEDGYYEQYF.